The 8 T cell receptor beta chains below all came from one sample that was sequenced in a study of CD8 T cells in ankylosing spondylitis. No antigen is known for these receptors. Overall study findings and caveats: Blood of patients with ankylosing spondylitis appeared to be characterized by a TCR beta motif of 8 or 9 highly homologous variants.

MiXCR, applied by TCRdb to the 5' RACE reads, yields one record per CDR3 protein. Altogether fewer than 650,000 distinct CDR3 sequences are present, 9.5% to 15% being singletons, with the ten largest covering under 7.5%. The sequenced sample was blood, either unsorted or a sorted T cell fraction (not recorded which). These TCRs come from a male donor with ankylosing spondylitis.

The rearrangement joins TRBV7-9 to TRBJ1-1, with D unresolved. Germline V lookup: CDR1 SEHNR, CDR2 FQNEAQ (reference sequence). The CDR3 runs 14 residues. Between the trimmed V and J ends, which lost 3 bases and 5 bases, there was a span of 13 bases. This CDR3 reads CASSFKVEWTEAFF. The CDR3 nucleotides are TGTGCCAGCAGCTTTAAGGTCGAATGGACTGAAGCTTTCTTT.

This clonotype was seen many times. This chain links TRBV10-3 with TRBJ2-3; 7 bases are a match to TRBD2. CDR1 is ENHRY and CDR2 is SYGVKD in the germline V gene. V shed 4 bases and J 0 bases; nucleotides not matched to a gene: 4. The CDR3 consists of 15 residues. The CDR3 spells CAISANSGSTDTQYF. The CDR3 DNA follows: TGTGCCATCAGTGCAAATAGCGGGAGCACAGATACGCAGTATTTT.

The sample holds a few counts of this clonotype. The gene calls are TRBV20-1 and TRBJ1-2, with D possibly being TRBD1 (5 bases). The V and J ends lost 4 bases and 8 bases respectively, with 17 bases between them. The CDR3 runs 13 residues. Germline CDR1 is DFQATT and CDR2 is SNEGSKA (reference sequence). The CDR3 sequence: CSAIPHGAAGYTF. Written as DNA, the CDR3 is TGCAGTGCTATTCCACATGGGGCGGCCGGCTACACCTTC.

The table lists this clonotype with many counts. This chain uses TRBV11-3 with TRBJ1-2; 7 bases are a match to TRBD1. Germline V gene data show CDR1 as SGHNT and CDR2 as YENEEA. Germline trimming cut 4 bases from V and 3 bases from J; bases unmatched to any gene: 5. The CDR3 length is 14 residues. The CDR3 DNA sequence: TGTGCCAGCAGCTCAAGGGGGCTAGACTATGGCTACACCTTC. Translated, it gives CASSSRGLDYGYTF.

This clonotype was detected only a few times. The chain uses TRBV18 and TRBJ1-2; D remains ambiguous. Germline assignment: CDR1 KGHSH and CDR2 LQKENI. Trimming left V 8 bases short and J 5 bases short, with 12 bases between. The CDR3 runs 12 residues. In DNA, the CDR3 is TGTGCCAGCGAGGAGGGAGGTTATGGCTACACCTTC. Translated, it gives CASEEGGYGYTF.

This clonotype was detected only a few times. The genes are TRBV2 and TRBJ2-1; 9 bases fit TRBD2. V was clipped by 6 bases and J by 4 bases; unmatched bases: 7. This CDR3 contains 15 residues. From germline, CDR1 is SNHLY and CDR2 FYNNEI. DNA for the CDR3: TGTGCCAGCAGGGTAGGACTAGCGACATACAATGAGCAGTTCTTC. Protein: CASRVGLATYNEQFF.

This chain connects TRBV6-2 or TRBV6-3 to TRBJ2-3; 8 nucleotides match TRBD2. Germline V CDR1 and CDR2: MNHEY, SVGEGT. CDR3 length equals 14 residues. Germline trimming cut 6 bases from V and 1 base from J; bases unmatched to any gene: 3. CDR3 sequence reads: CASRMTSGTDTQYF. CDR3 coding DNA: TGTGCCAGCAGGATGACTAGCGGCACAGATACGCAGTATTTT.

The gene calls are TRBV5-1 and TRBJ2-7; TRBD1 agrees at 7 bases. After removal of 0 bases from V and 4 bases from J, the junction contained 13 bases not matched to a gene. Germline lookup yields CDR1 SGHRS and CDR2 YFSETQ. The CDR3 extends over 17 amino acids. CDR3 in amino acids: CASSLGGGIDRAYEQYV. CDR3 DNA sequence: TGCGCCAGCAGCTTGGGAGGGGGCATCGACAGGGCTTACGAGCAGTACGTC.